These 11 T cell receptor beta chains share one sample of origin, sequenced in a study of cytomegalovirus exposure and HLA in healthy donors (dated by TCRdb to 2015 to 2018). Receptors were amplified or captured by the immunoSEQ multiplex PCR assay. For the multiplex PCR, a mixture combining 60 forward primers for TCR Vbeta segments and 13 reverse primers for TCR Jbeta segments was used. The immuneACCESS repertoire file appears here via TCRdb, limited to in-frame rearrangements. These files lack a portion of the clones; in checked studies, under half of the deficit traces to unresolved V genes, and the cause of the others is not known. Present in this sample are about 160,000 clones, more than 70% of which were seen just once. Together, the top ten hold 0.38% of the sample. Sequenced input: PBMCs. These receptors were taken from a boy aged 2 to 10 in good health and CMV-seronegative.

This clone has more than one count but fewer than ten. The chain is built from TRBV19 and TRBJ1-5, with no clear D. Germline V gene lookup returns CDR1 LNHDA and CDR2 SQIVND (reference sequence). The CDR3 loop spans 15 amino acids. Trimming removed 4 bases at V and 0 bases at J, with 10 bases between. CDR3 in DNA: TGTGCCAGTAGTACCTTTTACTATAGCAATCAGCCCCAGCATTTT. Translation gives CASSTFYYSNQPQHF.

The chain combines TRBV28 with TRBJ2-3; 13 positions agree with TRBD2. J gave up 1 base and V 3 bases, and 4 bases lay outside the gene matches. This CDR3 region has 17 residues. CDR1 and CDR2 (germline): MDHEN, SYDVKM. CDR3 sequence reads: CASSFPGLAGGTDTQYF. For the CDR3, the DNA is TGTGCCAGCAGTTTTCCTGGACTAGCGGGAGGCACAGATACGCAGTATTTT.

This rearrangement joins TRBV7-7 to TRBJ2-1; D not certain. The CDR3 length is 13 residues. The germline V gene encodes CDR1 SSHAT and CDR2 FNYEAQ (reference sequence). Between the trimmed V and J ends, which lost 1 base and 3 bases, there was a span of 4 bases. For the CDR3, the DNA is TGTGCCAGCAGCTTAGACTACTACAATGAGCAGTTCTTC. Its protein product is CASSLDYYNEQFF. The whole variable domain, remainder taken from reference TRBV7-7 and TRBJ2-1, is GAGVSQSPRYKVTKRGQDVTLRCDPISSHATLYWYQQALGQGPEFLTYFNYEAQPDKSGLPSDRFSAERPEGSISTLTIQRTEQRDSAMYRCASSLDYYNEQFFGPGTRLTVL.

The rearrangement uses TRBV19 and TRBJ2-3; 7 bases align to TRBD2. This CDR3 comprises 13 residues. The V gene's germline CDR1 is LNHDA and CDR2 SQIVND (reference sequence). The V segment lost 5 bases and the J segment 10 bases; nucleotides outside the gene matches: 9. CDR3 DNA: TGTGCCAGTAGTTTGGGCGGGAGAGGCGCGCAGTATTTT. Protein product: CASSLGGRGAQYF.

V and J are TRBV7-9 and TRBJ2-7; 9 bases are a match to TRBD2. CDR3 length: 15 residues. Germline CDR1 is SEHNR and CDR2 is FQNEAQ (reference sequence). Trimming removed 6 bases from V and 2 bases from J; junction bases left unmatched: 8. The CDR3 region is CASSFVAGATYEQYF. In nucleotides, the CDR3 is TGTGCCAGCAGTTTCGTAGCGGGAGCGACCTACGAGCAGTACTTC.

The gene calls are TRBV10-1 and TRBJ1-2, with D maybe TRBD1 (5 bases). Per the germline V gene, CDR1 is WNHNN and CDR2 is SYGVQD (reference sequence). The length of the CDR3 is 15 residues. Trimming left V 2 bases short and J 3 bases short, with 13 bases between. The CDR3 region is CASSEPRQWDYGYTF. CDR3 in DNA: TGCGCCAGCAGTGAGCCTCGACAGTGGGACTATGGCTACACCTTC.

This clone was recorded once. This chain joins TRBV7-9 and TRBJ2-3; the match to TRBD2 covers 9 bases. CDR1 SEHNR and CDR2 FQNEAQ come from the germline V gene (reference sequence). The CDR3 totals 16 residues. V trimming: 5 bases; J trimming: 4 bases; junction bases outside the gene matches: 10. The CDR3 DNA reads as TGTGCCAGCAGCCCGGGGGCTAGCGGGAATTCAGATACGCAGTATTTT. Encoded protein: CASSPGASGNSDTQYF.

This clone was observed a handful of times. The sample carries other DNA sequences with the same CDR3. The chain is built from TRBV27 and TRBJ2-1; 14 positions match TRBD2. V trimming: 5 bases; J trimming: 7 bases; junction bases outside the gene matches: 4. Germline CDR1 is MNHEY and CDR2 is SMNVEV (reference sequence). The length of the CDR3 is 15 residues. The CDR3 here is CASSPGTSGRNEQFF. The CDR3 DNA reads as TGTGCCAGCAGTCCCGGGACTAGCGGGAGAAATGAGCAGTTCTTC.

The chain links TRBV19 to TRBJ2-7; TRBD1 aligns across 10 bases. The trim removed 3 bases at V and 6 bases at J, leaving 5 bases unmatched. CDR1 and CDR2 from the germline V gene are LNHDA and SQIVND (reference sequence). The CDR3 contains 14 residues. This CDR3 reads CASSIRDRGREQYF. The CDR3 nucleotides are TGTGCCAGTAGTATTCGGGACAGGGGTCGCGAGCAGTACTTC.

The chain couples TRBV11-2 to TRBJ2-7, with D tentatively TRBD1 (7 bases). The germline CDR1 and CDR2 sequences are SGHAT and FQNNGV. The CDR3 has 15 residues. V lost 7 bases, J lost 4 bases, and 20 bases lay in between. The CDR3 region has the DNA TGTGCCAGCACCACAGGGGTTCGCGGAGGGTACGAGCAGTACTTC. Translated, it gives CASTTGVRGGYEQYF.

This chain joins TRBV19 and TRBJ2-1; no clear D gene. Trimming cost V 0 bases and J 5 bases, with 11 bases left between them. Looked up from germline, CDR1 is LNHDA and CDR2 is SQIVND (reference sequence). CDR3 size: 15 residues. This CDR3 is CASSIETLAHNEQFF. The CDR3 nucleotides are TGTGCCAGTAGTATAGAGACTCTGGCCCACAATGAGCAGTTCTTC.